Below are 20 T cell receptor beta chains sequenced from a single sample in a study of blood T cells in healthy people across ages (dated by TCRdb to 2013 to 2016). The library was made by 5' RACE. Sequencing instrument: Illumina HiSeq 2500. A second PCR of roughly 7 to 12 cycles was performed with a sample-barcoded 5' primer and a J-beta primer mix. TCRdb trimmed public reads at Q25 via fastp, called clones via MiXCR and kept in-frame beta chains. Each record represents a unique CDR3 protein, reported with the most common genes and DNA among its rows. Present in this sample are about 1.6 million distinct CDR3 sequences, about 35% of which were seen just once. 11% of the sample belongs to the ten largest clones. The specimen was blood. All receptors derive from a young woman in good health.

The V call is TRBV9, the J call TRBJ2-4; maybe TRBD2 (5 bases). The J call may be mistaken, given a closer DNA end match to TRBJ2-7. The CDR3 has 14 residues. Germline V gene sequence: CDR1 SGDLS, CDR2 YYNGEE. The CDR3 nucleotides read TGTGCCAGCAGCGAGGACGGAGGAAGTTACGAGCAGTACTTC. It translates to CASSEDGGSYEQYF.

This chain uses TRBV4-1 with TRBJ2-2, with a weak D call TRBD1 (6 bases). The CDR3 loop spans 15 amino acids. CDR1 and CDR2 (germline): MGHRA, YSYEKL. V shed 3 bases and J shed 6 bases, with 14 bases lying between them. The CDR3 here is CASSQPLQGSGELFF. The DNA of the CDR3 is TGCGCCAGCAGCCAGCCCTTACAGGGTTCCGGGGAGCTGTTTTTT.

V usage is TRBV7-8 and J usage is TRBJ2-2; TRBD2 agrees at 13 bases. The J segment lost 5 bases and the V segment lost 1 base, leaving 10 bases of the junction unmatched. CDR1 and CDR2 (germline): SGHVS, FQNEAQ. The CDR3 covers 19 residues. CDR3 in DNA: TGTGCCAGCAGCTTAGTACTAGCGGGAGGGCCGAGGGGGACCGGGGAGCTGTTTTTT. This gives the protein CASSLVLAGGPRGTGELFF.

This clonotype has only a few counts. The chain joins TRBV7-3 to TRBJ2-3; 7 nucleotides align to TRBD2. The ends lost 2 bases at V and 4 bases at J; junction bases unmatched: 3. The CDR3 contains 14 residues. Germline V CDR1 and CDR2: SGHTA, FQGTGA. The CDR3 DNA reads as TGTGCCAGCAGCTTAGCGGGAGATGCAGATACGCAGTATTTT. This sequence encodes CASSLAGDADTQYF.

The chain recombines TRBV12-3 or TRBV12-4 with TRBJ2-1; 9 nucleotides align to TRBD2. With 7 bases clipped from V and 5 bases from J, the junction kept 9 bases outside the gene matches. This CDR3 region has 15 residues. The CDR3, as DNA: TGTGCCAGCAACCCCGGGACTAGCATGAACAATGAGCAGTTCTTC. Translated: CASNPGTSMNNEQFF.

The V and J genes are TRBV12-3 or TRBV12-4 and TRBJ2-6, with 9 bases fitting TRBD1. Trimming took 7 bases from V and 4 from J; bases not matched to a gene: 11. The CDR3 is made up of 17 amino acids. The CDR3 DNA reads TGTGCCAGCATCTTGGACAGGGGAGACTTCGGGGCCAACGTCCTGACTTTC. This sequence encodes CASILDRGDFGANVLTF.

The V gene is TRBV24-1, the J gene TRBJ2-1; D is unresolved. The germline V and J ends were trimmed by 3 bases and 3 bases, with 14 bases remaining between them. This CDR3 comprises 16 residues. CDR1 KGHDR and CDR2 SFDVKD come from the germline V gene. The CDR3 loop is CATSDRSVAIYNEQFF. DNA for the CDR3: TGTGCCACCAGTGATAGATCGGTCGCGATCTACAATGAGCAGTTCTTC.

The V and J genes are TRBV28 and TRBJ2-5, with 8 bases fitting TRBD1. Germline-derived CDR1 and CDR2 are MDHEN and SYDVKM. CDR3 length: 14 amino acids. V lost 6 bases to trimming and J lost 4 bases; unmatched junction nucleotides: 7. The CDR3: CASRPRGLSETQYF. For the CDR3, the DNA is TGTGCCAGCAGGCCCAGGGGGCTTTCAGAGACCCAGTACTTC.

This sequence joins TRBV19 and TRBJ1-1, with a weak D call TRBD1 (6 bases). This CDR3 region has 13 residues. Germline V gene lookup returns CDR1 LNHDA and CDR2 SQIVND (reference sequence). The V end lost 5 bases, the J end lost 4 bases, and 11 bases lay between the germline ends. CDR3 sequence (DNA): TGTGCCAGTAGTGCAGGGGAAGTCACTGAAGCTTTCTTT. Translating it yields CASSAGEVTEAFF.

CDR3 in amino acids: CAIRDGQYKDGGYTF. The CDR3 DNA reads TGTGCCATCAGGGACGGGCAGTACAAGGATGGTGGCTACACCTTC. The rearrangement uses TRBV10-3 and TRBJ1-2; D call uncertain. The CDR3 length is 15 residues. The V gene lost 6 bases and the J gene lost 7 bases, with 21 bases spanning the gap. The germline V gene encodes CDR1 ENHRY and CDR2 SYGVKD.

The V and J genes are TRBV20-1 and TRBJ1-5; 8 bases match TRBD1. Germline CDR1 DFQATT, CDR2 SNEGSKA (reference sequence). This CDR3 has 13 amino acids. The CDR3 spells CGTRTGFDQPQHF. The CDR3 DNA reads TGCGGTACGCGGACAGGGTTCGATCAGCCCCAGCATTTT.

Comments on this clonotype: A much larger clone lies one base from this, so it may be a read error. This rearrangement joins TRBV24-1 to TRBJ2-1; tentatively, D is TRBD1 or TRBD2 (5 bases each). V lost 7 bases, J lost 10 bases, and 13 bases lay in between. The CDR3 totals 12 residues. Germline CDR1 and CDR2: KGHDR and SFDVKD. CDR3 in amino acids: CATSFTRTEQFF. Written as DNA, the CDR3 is TGTGCCACCAGCTTTACTAGGACAGAGCAGTTCTTC.

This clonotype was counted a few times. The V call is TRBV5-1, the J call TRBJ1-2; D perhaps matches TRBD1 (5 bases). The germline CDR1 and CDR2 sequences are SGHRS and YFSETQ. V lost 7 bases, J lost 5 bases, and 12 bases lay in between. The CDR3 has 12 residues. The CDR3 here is CASGADTYGYTF. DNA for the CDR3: TGCGCCAGCGGGGCCGACACTTATGGCTACACCTTC. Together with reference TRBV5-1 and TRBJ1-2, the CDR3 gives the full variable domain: KAGVTQTPRYLIKTRGQQVTLSCSPISGHRSVSWYQQTPGQGLQFLFEYFSETQRNKGNFPGRFSGRQFSNSRSEMNVSTLELGDSALYLCASGADTYGYTFGSGTRLTVV.

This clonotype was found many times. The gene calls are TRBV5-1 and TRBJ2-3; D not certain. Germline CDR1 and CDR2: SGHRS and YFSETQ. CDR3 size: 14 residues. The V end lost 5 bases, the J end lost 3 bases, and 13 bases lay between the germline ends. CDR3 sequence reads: CASRQKGGTDTQYF. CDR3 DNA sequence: TGCGCCAGCAGACAGAAGGGTGGGACAGATACGCAGTATTTT.

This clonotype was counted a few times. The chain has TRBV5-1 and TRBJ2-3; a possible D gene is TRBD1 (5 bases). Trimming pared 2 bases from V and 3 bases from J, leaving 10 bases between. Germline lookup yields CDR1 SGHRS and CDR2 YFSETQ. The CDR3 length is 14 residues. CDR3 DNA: TGCGCCAGCAGCTTCGACAGCCAGACAGATACGCAGTATTTT. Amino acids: CASSFDSQTDTQYF.

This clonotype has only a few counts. The chain's CDR3 is CASSGGSETQYF. The CDR3 DNA reads TGTGCCAGCAGCGGCGGGAGTGAGACCCAGTACTTC. The genes are TRBV9 and TRBJ2-5, with 7 bases aligning to TRBD2. CDR3 length: 12 residues. CDR1 SGDLS and CDR2 YYNGEE come from the germline V gene. With V trimmed by 3 bases and J by 5 bases, 1 base remained unmatched.

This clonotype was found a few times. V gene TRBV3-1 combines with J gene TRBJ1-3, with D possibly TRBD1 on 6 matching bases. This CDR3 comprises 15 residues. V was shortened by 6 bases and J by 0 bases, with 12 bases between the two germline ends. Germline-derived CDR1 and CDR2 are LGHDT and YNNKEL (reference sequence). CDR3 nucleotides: TGTGCCAGCAGACTAGACAGGAACTCTGGAAACACCATATATTTT. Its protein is CASRLDRNSGNTIYF. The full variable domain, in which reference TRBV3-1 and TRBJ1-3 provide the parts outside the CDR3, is DTAVSQTPKYLVTQMGNDKSIKCEQNLGHDTMYWYKQDSKKFLKIMFSYNNKELIINETVPNRFSPKSPDKAHLNLHINSLELGDSAVYFCASRLDRNSGNTIYFGEGSWLTVV.

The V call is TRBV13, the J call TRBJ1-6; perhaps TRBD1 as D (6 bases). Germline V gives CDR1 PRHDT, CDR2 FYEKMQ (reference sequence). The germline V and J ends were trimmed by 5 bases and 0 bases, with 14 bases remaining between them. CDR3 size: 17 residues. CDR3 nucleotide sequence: TGTGCCAGCAGCGGCTACAGGGAAGGCTCCTATAATTCACCCCTCCACTTT. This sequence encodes CASSGYREGSYNSPLHF.

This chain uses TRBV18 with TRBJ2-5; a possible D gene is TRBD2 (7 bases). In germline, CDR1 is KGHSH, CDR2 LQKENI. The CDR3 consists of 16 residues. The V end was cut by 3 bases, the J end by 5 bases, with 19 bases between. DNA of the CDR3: TGTGCCAGCTCACCCCAGCTCTGGGGGGGCGAGGAGACCCAGTACTTC. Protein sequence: CASSPQLWGGEETQYF.

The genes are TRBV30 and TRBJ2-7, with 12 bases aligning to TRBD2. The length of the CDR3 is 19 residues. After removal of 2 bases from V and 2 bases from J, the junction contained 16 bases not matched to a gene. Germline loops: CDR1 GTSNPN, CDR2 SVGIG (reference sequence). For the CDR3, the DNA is TGTGCCTGGAGTATAACTCGGACTAGCGGGGCCTTTGCAACCTACGAGCAGTACTTC. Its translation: CAWSITRTSGAFATYEQYF.